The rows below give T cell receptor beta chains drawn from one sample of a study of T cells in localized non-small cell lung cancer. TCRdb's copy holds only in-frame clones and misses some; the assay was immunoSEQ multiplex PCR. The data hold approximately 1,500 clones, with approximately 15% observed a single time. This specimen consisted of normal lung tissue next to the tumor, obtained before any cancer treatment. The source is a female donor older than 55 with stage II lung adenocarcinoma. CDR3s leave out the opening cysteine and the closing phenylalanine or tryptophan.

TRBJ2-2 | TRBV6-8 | ASNAGLGTGELF
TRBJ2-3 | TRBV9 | ASSARRGAGQGEGTDTQY
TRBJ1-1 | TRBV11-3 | ASSLGWEGGTEAF
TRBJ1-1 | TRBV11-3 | ASSLKGQGITEAF
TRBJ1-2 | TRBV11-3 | ASSFTAGANYGYT
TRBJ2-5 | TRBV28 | ASRTSGGAYQETQY
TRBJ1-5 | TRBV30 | AWSSGAGYQPQH
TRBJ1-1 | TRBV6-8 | ASSYKAGTEAF
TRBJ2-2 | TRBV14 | ASSQERGAYGELF
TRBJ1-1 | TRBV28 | ASSTNAKKNTEAF
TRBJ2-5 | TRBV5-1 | ASSLEASGSGTQY
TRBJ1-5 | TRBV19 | ASSLGPSGNQPQH
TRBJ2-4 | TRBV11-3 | ASSPTPLSRAKNIQY
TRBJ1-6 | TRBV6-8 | ASSSERGGSSYNSPLH
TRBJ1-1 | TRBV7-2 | ASSFDIRPEAF
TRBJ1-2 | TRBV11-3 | ASSSSGAELIYT
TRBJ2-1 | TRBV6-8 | ASSQDRGFYNEQF
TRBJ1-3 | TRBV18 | ASSSPEGFGNTIY
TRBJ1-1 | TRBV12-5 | ASGSGTVAEAF
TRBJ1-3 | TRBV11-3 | ASSLPGPGGNTIY
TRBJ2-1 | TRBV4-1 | ASSPPGDNEQF
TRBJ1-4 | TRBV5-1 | ASSLVQGEGNEKLF
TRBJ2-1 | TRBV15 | ATSSNKRATDEQF
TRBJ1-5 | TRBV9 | ASRVSGSNQPQH
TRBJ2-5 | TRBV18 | ASSPQNRQETQY
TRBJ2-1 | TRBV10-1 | ASSEKGGTSGSLTDLSYNEQF
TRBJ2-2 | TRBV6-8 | ASSYYRNRYTGELF
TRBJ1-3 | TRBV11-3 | ASSGDGRLSGNTIY
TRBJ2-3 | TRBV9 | ASSVGILGHSTDTQY
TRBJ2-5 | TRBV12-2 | ASRCRLAAQETQY
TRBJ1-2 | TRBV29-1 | SVDPQGPYGYT